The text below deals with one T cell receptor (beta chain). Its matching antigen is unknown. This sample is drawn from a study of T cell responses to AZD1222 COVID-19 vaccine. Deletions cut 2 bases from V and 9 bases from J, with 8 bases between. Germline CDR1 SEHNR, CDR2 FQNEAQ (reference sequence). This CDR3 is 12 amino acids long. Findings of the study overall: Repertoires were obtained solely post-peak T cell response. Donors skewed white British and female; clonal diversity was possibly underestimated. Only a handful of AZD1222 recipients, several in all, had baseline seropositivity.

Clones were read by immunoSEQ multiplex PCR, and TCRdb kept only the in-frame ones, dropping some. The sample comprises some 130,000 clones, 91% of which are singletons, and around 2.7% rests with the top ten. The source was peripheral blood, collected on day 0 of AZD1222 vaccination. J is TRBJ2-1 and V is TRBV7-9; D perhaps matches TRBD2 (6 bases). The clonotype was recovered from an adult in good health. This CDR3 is CASSLWRVEQFF. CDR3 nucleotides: TGTGCCAGCAGCTTATGGAGGGTTGAGCAGTTCTTC.